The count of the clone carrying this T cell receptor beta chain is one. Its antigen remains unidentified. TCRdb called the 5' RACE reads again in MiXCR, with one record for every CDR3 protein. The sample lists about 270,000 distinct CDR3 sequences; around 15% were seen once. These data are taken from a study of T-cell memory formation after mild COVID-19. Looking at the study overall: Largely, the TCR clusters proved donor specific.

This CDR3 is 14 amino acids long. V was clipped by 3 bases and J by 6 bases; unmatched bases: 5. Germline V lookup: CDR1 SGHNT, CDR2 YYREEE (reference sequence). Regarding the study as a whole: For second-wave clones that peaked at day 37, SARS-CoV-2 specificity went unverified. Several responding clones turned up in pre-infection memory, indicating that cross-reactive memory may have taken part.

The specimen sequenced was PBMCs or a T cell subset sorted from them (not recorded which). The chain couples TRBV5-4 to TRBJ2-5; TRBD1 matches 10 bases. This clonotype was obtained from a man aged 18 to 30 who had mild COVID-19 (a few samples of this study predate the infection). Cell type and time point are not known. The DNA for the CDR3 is TGTGCCAGCAGCTCGACAGGGGGCGAACAGACCCAGTACTTC. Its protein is CASSSTGGEQTQYF.